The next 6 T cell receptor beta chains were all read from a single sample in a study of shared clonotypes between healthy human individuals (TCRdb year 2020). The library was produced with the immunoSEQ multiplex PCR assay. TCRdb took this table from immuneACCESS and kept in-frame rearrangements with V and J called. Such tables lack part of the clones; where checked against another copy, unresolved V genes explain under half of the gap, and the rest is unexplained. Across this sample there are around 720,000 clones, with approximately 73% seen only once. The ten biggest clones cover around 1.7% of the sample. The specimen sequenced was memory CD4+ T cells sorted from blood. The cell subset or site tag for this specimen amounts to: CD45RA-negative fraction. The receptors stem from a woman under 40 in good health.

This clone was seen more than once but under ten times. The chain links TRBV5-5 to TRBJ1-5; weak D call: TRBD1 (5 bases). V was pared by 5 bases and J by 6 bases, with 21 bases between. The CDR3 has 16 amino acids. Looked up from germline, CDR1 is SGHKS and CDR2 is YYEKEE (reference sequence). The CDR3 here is CASSVQGSRTSQPQHF. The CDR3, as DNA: TGTGCCAGCAGTGTTCAGGGCAGTCGTACTTCTCAGCCCCAGCATTTT.

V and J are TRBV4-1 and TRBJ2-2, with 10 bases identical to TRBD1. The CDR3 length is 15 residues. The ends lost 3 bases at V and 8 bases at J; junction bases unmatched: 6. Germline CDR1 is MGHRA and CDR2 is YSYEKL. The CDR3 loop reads CASSHPGQGIGELFF. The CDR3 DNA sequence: TGCGCCAGCAGCCACCCGGGACAGGGGATAGGGGAGCTGTTTTTT.

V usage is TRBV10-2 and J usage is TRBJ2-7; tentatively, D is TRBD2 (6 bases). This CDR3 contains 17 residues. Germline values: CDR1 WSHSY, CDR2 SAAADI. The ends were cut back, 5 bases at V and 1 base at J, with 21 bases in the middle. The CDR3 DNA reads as TGCGCCAGCAGTCCTGTGGGGGGACGGACGGGATCCTACGAGCAGTACTTC. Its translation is CASSPVGGRTGSYEQYF.

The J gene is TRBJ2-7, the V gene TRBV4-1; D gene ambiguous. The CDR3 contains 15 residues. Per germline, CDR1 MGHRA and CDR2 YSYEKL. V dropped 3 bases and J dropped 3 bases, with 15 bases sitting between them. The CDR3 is CASSQQQAPIYEQYF. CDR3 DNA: TGCGCCAGCAGCCAGCAGCAGGCCCCCATCTACGAGCAGTACTTC.

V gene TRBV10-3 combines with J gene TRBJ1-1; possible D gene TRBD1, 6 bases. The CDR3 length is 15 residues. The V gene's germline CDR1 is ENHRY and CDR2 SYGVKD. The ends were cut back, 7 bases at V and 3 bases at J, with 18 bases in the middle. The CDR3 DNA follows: TGTGCCATCACCTCCCGGGGGGCGGAGGACACTGAAGCTTTCTTT. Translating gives CAITSRGAEDTEAFF.

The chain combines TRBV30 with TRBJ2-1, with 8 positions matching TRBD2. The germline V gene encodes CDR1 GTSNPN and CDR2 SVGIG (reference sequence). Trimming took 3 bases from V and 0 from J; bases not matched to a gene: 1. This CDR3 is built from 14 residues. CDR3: CAWRTSVSYNEQFF. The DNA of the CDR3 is TGTGCCTGGAGGACTAGCGTCTCCTACAATGAGCAGTTCTTC. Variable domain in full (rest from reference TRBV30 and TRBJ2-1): SQTIHQWPATLVQPVGSPLSLECTVEGTSNPNLYWYRQAAGRGLQLLFYSVGIGQISSEVPQNLSASRPQDRQFILSSKKLLLSDSGFYLCAWRTSVSYNEQFFGPGTRLTVL.